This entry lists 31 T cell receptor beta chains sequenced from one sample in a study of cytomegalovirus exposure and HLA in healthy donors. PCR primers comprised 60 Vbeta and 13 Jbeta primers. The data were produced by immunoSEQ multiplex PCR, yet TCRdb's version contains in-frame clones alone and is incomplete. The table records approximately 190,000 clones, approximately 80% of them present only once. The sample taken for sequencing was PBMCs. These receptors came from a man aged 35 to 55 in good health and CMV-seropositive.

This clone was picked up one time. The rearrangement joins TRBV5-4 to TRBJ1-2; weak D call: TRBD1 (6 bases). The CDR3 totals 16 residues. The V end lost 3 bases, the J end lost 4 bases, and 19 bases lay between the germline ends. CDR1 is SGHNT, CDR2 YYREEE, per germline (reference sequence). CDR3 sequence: CASSWGRQDLSYGYTF. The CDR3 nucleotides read TGTGCCAGCAGCTGGGGCCGACAGGACCTGAGCTATGGCTACACCTTC.

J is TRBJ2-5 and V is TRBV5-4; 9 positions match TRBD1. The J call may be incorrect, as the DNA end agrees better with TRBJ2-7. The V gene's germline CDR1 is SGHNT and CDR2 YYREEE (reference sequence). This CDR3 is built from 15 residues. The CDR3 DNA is TGTGCCAGCAGCCGGATCGGACAGGGGTCCTACGAGCAGTACTTC. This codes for CASSRIGQGSYEQYF.

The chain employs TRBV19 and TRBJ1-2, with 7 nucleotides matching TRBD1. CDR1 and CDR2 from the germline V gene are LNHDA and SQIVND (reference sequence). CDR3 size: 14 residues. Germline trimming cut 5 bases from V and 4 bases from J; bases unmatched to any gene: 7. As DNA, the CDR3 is TGTGCCAGTAGTGTGCGGGACAGAGGCTATGGCTACACCTTC. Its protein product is CASSVRDRGYGYTF.

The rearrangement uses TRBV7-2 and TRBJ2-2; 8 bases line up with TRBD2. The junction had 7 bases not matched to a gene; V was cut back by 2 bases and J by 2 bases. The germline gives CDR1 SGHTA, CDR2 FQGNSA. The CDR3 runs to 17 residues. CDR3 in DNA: TGTGCCAGCAGCTTAATGTTCGCGGGGGGAAACACCGGGGAGCTGTTTTTT. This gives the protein CASSLMFAGGNTGELFF.

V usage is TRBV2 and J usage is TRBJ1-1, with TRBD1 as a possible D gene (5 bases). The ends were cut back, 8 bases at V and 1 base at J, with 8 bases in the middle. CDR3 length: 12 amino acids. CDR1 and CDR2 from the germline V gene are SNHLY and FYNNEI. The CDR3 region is CASAGQNTEAFF. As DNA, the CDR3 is TGTGCCAGCGCCGGACAGAACACTGAAGCTTTCTTT.

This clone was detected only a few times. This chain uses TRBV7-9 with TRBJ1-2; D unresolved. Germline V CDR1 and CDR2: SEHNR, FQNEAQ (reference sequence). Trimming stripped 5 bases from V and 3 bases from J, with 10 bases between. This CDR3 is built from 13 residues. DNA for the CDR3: TGTGCCAGCAGCGAACAGACCCACTATGGCTACACCTTC. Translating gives CASSEQTHYGYTF. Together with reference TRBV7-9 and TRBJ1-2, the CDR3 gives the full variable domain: DTGVSQNPRHKITKRGQNVTFRCDPISEHNRLYWYRQTLGQGPEFLTYFQNEAQLEKSRLLSDRFSAERPKGSFSTLEIQRTEQGDSAMYLCASSEQTHYGYTFGSGTRLTVV.

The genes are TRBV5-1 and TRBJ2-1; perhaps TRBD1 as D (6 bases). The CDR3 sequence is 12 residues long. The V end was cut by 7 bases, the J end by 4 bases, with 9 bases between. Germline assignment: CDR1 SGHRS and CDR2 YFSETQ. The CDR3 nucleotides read TGCGCCAGCCTGGACAGTTACAATGAGCAGTTCTTC. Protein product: CASLDSYNEQFF.

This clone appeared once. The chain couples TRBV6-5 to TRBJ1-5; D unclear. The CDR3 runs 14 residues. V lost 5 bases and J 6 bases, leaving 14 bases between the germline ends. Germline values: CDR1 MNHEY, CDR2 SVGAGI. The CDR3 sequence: CASSGGLGRQPQHF. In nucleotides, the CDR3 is TGTGCCAGCAGTGGAGGTCTTGGGCGTCAGCCCCAGCATTTT.

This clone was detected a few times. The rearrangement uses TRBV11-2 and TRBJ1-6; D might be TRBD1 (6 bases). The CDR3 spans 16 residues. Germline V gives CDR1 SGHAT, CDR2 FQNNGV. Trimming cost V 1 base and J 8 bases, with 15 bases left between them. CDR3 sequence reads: CASSLGIGSGDSPLHF. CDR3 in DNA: TGTGCCAGCAGCTTAGGTATTGGGTCAGGGGATTCACCCCTCCACTTT.

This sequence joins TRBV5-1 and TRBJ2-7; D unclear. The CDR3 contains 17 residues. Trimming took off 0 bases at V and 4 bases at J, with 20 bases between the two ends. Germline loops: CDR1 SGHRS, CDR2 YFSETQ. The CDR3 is CASSLVQDPTSPYEQYF. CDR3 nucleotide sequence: TGCGCCAGCAGCTTGGTTCAGGATCCAACTTCTCCATACGAGCAGTACTTC.

The CDR3 nucleotides read TGTGCCAGCAGCTCCCTGCGGGGGGCATCCTACGAGCAGTACTTC. It specifies CASSSLRGASYEQYF. V usage is TRBV11-2 and J usage is TRBJ2-7; 8 nucleotides agree with TRBD2. The CDR3 is made up of 15 amino acids. V gave up 4 bases and J gave up 1 base; unmatched junction bases: 6. Germline-derived CDR1 and CDR2 are SGHAT and FQNNGV. Looking up the rest from reference TRBV11-2 and TRBJ2-7 gives the full variable domain: EAGVAQSPRYKIIEKRQSVAFWCNPISGHATLYWYQQILGQGPKLLIQFQNNGVVDDSQLPKDRFSAERLKGVDSTLKIQPAKLEDSAVYLCASSSLRGASYEQYFGPGTRLTVT.

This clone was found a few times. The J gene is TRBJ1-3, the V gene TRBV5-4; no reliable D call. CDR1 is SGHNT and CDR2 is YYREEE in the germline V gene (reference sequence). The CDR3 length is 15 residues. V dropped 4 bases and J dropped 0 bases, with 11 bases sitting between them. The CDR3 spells CASSPAGVSGNTIYF. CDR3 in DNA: TGTGCCAGCAGCCCCGCCGGGGTCTCTGGAAACACCATATATTTT.

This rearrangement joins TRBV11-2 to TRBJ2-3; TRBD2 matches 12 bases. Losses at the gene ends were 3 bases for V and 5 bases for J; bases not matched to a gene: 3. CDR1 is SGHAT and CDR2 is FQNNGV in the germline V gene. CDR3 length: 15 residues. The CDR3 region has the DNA TGTGCCAGCAGCTTGCTAGCGGGAGGGGTAGATACGCAGTATTTT. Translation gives CASSLLAGGVDTQYF.

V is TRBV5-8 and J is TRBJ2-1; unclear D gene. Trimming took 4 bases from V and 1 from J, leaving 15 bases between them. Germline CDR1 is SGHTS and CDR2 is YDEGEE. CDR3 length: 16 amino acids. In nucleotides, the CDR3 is TGTGCCAGCAGCCCTCTCCCGGCGGCTTCCTACAATGAGCAGTTCTTC. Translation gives CASSPLPAASYNEQFF.

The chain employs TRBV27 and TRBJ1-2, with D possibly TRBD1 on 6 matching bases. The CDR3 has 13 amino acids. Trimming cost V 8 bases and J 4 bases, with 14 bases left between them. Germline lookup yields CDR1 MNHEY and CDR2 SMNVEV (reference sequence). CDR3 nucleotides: TGTGCCAGCGGGTTCAGGGGAGTCTATGGCTACACCTTC. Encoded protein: CASGFRGVYGYTF.

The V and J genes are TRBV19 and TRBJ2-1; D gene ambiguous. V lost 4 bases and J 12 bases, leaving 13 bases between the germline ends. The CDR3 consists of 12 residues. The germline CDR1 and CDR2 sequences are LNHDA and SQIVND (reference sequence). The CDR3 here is CASSTRHTGQFF. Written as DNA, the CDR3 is TGTGCCAGTAGTACGCGACACACTGGGCAGTTCTTC. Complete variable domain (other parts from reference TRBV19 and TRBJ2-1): DGGITQSPKYLFRKEGQNVTLSCEQNLNHDAMYWYRQDPGQGLRLIYYSQIVNDFQKGDIAEGYSVSREKKESFPLTVTSAQKNPTAFYLCASSTRHTGQFFGPGTRLTVL.

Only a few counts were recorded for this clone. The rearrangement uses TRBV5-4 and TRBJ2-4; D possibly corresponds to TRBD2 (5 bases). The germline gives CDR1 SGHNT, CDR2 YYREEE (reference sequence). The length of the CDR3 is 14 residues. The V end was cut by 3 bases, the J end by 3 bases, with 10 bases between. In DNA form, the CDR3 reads TGTGCCAGCAGCTCGAGGGTGGGCAAAAACATTCAGTACTTC. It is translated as CASSSRVGKNIQYF. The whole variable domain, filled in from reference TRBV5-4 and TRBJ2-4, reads ETGVTQSPTHLIKTRGQQVTLRCSSQSGHNTVSWYQQALGQGPQFIFQYYREEENGRGNFPPRFSGLQFPNYSSELNVNALELDDSALYLCASSSRVGKNIQYFGAGTRLSVL.

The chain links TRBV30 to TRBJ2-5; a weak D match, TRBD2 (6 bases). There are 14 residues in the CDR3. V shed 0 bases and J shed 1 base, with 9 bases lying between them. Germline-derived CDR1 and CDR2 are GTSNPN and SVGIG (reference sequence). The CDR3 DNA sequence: TGTGCCTGGAGTGTAAGTAGCGGCCAAGAGACCCAGTACTTC. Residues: CAWSVSSGQETQYF.

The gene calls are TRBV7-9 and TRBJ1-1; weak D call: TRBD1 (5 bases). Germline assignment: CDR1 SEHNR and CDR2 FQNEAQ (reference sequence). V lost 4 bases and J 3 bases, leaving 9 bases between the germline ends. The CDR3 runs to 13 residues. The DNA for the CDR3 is TGTGCCAGCAGCTCCGACAGAGACACTGAAGCTTTCTTT. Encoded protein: CASSSDRDTEAFF.

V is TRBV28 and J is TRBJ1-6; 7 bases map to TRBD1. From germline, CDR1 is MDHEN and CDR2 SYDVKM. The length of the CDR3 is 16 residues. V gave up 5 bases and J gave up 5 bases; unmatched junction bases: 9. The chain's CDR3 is CASSKYRGYDNSPLHF. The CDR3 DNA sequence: TGTGCCAGCAGTAAATACAGGGGTTACGATAATTCACCCCTCCACTTT.

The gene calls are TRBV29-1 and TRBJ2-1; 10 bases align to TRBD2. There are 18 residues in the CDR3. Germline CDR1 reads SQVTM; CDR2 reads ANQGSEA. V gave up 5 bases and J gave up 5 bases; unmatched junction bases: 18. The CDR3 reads CSVPGHRNSGGIDNEQFF. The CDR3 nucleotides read TGCAGCGTTCCGGGACACCGTAATAGCGGGGGGATCGACAATGAGCAGTTCTTC.

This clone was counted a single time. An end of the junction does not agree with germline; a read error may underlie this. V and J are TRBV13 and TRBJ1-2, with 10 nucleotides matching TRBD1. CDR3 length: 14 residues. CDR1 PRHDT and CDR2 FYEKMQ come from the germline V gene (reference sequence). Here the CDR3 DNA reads TGTGCCAGCAGCTCCGTCGACAGGGGGCGAGGCTACCCCTTC. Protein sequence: CASSSVDRGRGYPF. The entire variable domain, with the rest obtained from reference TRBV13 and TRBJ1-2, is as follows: AAGVIQSPRHLIKEKRETATLKCYPIPRHDTVYWYQQGPGQDPQFLISFYEKMQSDKGSIPDRFSAQQFSDYHSELNMSSLELGDSALYFCASSSVDRGRGYPFGSGTRLTVV.

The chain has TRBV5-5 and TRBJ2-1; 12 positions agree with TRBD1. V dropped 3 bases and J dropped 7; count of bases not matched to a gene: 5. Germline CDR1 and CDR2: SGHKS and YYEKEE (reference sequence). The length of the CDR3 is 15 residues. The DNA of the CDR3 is TGTGCCAGCAGCTCCCGGGACAGGGGGCTAAATGAGCAGTTCTTC. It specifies CASSSRDRGLNEQFF.

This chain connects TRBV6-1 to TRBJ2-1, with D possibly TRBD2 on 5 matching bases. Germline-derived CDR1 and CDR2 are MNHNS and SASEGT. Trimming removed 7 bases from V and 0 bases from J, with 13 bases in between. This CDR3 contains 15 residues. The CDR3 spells CASTHSGGSYNEQFF. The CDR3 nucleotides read TGTGCCAGCACTCACAGCGGAGGCTCCTACAATGAGCAGTTCTTC.

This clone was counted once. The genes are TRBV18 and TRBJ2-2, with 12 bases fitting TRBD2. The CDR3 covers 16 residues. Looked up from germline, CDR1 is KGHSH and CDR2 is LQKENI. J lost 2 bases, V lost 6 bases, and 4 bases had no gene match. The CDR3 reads CASSRLAGDNTGELFF. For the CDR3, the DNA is TGTGCCAGCTCCCGACTAGCGGGGGACAACACCGGGGAGCTGTTTTTT.

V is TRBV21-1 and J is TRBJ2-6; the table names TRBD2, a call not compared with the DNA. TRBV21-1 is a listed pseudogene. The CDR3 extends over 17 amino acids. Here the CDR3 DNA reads TGTGCCAGGAAAGAGGCGAGGGGGGGAGCCGGGGCCAACGTCCTGACTTTC. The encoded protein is CARKEARGGAGANVLTF.

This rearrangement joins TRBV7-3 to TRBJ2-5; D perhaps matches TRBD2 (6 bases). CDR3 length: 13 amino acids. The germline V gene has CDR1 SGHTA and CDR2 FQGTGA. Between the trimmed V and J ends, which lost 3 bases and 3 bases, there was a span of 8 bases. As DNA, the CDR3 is TGTGCCAGCAGCTTCCCGGGAGAAGAGACCCAGTACTTC. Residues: CASSFPGEETQYF.

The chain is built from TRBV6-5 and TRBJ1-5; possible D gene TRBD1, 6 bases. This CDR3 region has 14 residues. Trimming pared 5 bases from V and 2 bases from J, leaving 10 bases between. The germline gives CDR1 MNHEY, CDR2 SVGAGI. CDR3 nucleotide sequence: TGTGCCAGCAGTCCAGGGGCAGGCAATCAGCCCCAGCATTTT. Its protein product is CASSPGAGNQPQHF.

Here the CDR3 DNA reads TGTGCCAGAAGACAGGTACGTAGCCAGCCCCAGCATTTT. This sequence encodes CARRQVRSQPQHF. The J gene is TRBJ1-5, the V gene TRBV6-4; the D gene is possibly TRBD1 (6 bases). CDR1 is MRHNA and CDR2 is SNTAGT in the germline V gene. Between the trimmed V and J ends, which lost 9 bases and 7 bases, there was a span of 16 bases. The CDR3 spans 13 residues.

This CDR3 is CASSPRLTGEVSEQFF. In nucleotides, the CDR3 is TGTGCCAGCAGCCCGCGACTTACAGGGGAAGTTAGTGAGCAGTTCTTC. The chain is built from TRBV28 and TRBJ2-1; 7 bases map to TRBD1. This CDR3 is 16 amino acids long. V was clipped by 6 bases and J by 9 bases; unmatched bases: 17. CDR1 is MDHEN, CDR2 SYDVKM, per germline.

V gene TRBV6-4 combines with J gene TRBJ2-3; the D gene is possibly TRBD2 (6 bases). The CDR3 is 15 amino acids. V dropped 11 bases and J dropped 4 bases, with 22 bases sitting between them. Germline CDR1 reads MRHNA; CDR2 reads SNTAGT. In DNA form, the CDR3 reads TGTGCCGGGGGGAAGGTCAAAGCACACCCAGATACGCAGTATTTT. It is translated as CAGGKVKAHPDTQYF.